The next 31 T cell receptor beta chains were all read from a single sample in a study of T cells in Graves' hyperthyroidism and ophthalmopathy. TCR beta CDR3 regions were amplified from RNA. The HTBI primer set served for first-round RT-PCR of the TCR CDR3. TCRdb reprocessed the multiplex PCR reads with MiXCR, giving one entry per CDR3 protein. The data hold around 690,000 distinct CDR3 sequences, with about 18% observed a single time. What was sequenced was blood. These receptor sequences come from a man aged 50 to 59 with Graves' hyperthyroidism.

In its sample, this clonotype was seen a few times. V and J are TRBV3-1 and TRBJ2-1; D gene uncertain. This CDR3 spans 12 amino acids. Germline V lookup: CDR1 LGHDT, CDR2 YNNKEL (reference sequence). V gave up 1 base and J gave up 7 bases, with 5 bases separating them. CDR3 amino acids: CASSQVQNEQFF. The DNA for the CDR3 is TGTGCCAGCAGCCAAGTACAGAATGAGCAGTTCTTC.

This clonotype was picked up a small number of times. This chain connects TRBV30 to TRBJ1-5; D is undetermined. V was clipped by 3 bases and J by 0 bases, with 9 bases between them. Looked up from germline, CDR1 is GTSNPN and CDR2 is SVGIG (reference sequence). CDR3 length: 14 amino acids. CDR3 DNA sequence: TGTGCCTGGAGCGATACGAATAGCAATCAGCCCCAGCATTTT. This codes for CAWSDTNSNQPQHF. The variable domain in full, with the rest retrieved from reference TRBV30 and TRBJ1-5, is SQTIHQWPATLVQPVGSPLSLECTVEGTSNPNLYWYRQAAGRGLQLLFYSVGIGQISSEVPQNLSASRPQDRQFILSSKKLLLSDSGFYLCAWSDTNSNQPQHFGDGTRLSIL.

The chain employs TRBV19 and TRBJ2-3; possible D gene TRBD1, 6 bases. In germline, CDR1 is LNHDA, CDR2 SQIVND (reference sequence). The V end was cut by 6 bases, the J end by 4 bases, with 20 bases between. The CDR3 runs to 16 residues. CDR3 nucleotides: TGTGCCAGTAGCATTGGCCCTGGGGGCTCGGCAGATACGCAGTATTTT. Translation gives CASSIGPGGSADTQYF. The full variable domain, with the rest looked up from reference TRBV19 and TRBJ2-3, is DGGITQSPKYLFRKEGQNVTLSCEQNLNHDAMYWYRQDPGQGLRLIYYSQIVNDFQKGDIAEGYSVSREKKESFPLTVTSAQKNPTAFYLCASSIGPGGSADTQYFGPGTRLTVL.

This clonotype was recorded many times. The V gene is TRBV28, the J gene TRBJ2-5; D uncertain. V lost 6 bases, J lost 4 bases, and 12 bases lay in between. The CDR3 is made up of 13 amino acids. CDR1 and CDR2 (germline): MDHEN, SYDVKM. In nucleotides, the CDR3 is TGTGCCAGCAGACCTCCCTGGGGAGAGACCCAGTACTTC. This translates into CASRPPWGETQYF.

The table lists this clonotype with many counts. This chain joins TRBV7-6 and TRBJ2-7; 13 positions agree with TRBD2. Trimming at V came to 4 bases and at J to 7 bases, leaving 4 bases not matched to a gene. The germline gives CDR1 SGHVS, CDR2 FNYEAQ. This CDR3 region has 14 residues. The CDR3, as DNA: TGTGCCAGCAGCTCACTAGCGGGAGGGCGGGAGCAGTACTTC. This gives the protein CASSSLAGGREQYF.

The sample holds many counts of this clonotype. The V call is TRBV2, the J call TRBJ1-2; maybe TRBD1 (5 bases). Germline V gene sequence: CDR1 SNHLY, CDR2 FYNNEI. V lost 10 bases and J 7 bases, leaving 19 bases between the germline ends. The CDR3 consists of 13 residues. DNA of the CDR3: TGTGCCACCACGGATAGGGGAATGGCTGGCTACACCTTC. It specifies CATTDRGMAGYTF.

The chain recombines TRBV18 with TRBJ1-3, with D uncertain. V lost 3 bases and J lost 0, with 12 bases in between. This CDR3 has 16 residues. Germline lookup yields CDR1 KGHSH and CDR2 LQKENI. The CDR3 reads CASSPGQPSSGNTIYF. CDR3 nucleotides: TGTGCCAGCTCACCCGGGCAGCCTAGCTCTGGAAACACCATATATTTT. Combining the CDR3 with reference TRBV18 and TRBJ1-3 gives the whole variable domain NAGVMQNPRHLVRRRGQEARLRCSPMKGHSHVYWYRQLPEEGLKFMVYLQKENIIDESGMPKERFSAEFPKEGPSILRIQQVVRGDSAAYFCASSPGQPSSGNTIYFGEGSWLTVV.

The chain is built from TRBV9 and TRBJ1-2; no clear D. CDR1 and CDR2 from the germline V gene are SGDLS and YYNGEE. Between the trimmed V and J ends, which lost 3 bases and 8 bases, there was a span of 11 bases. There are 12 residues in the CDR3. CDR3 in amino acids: CASSAPKEGYTF. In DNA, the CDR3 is TGTGCCAGCAGCGCCCCCAAGGAGGGCTACACCTTC.

The CDR3 DNA sequence: TGTGCCAGCACGGCAGGGGGCGATTACAATGAGCAGTTCTTC. This sequence encodes CASTAGGDYNEQFF. V and J are TRBV2 and TRBJ2-1; TRBD1 matches at 8 bases. Trimming removed 7 bases from V and 4 bases from J; junction bases left unmatched: 6. The CDR3 is 14 residues long. From germline, CDR1 is SNHLY and CDR2 FYNNEI.

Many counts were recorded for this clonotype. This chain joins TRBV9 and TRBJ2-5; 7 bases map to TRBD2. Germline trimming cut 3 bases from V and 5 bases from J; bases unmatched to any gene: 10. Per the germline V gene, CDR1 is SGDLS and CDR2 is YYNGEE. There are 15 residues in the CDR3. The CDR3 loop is CASSADRGVRETQYF. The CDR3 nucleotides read TGTGCCAGCAGCGCGGATCGGGGGGTCCGCGAGACCCAGTACTTC.

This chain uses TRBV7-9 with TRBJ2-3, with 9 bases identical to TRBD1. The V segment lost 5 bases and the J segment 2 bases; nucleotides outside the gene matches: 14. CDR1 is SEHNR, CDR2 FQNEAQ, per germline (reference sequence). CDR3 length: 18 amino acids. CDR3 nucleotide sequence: TGTGCCAGCAGCGCTATACCCGGACAGGGGAAGTCCACAGATACGCAGTATTTT. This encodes CASSAIPGQGKSTDTQYF.

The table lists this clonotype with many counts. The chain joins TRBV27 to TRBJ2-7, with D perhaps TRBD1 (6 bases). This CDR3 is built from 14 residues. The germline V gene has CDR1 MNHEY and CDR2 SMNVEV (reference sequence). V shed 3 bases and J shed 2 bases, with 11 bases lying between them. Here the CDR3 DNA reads TGTGCCAGCAGTTTTAGCAGGGGTCCCTACGAGCAGTACTTC. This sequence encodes CASSFSRGPYEQYF.

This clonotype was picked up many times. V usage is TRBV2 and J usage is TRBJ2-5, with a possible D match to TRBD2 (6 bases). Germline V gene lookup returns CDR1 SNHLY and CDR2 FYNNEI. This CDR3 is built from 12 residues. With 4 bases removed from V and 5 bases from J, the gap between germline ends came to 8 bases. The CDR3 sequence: CASSAGRETQYF. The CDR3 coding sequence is TGTGCCAGCAGTGCAGGGAGGGAGACCCAGTACTTC.

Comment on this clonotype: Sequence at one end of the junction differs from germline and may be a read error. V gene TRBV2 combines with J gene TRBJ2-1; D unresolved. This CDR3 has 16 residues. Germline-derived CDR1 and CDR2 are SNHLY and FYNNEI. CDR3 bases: TGTGCCAGCAAGTTAGGCAGTCCCTACTCCTACAATGAGCAATTCTTC. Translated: CASKLGSPYSYNEQFF.

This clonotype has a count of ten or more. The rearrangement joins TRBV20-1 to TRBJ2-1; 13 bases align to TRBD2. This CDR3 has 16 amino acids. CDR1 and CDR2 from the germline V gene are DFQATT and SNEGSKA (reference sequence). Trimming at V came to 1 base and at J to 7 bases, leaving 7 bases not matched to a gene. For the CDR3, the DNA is TGCAGTGCTAGAGCCTGGACTAGCGGGAGAGCGAATGAGCAGTTCTTC. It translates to CSARAWTSGRANEQFF.

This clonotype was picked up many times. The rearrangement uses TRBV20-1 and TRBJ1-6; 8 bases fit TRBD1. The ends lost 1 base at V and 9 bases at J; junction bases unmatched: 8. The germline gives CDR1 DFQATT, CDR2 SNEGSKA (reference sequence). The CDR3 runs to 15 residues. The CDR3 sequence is CSARGGGTGSSPLHF. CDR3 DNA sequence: TGCAGTGCTAGAGGTGGAGGGACAGGCTCTTCACCCCTCCACTTT.

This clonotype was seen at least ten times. CDR3 sequence: CASSSVTELANYGYTF. The DNA of the CDR3 is TGTGCCAGCAGTTCAGTGACCGAGTTAGCTAACTATGGCTACACCTTC. The V and J genes are TRBV28 and TRBJ1-2, with D unresolved. Trimming took 4 bases from V and 0 from J, leaving 15 bases between them. Looked up from germline, CDR1 is MDHEN and CDR2 is SYDVKM. This CDR3 is built from 16 residues.

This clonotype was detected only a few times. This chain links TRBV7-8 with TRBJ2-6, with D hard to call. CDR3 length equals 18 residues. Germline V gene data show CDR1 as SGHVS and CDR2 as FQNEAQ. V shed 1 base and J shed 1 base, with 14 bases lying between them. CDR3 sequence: CASSLEIPGMSGANVLTF. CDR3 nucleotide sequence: TGTGCCAGCAGCTTAGAAATACCAGGAATGTCTGGGGCCAACGTCCTGACTTTC.

The CDR3 loop is CASSQVLANTGELFF. For the CDR3, the DNA is TGTGCCAGCAGCCAAGTGTTAGCGAACACCGGGGAGCTGTTTTTT. This rearrangement joins TRBV3-1 to TRBJ2-2; D unclear. Trimming cost V 1 base and J 0 bases, with 6 bases left between them. This CDR3 comprises 15 residues. CDR1 is LGHDT, CDR2 YNNKEL, per germline (reference sequence). The whole variable domain, filled in from reference TRBV3-1 and TRBJ2-2, reads DTAVSQTPKYLVTQMGNDKSIKCEQNLGHDTMYWYKQDSKKFLKIMFSYNNKELIINETVPNRFSPKSPDKAHLNLHINSLELGDSAVYFCASSQVLANTGELFFGEGSRLTVL.

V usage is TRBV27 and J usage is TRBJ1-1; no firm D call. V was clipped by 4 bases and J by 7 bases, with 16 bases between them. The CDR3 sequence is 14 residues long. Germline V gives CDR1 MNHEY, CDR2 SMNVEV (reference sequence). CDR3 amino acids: CASSSMEGQFEAFF. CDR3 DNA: TGTGCCAGCAGTTCGATGGAAGGTCAATTTGAAGCTTTCTTT.

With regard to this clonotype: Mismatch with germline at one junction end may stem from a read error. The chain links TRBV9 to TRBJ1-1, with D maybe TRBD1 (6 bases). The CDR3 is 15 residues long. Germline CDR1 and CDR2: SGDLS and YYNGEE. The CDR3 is CASSAETGSNTESFF. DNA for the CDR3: TGTGCCAGCAGCGCCGAGACAGGATCGAACACTGAATCTTTCTTT.

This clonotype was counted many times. The CDR3 DNA reads as TGTGCCAGCAGCAGGGACCTTAGGGGGGATGAGCAGTTCTTC. Translating it yields CASSRDLRGDEQFF. The rearrangement joins TRBV28 to TRBJ2-1; D tentatively fits TRBD1 or TRBD2 (6 bases each). Germline V gene data show CDR1 as MDHEN and CDR2 as SYDVKM. The CDR3 loop spans 14 amino acids. V gave up 6 bases and J gave up 8 bases, with 17 bases separating them.

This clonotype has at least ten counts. CDR3 sequence (DNA): TGTGCCAGCAGCTTAGTTGGACTAGCGGCACACAATGAGCAGTTCTTC. This gives the protein CASSLVGLAAHNEQFF. This chain links TRBV7-9 with TRBJ2-1; TRBD2 matches 10 bases. CDR3 size: 16 residues. Germline CDR1 SEHNR, CDR2 FQNEAQ (reference sequence). The ends lost 1 base at V and 5 bases at J; junction bases unmatched: 5.

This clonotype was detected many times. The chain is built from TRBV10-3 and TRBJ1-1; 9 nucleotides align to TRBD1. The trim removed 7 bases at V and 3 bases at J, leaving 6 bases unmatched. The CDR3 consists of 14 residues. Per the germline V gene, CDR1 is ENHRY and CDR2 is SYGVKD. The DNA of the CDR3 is TGTGCCATCAAAAACAGGGGGCTAGACACTGAAGCTTTCTTT. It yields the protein CAIKNRGLDTEAFF.

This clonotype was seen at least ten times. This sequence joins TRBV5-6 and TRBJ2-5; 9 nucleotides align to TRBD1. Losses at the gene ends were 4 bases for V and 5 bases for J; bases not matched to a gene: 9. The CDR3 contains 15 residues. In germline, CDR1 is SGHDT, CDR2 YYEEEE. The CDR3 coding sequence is TGTGCCAGCAGCACCTCGGGACAGGGTTTGGAGACCCAGTACTTC. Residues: CASSTSGQGLETQYF.

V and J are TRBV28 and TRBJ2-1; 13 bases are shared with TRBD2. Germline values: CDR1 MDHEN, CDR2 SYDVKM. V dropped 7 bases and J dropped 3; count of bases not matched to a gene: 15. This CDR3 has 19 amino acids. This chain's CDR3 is CASIRPGLAGLMGYNEQFF. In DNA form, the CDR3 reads TGTGCCAGCATTAGGCCGGGACTAGCGGGGTTAATGGGCTACAATGAGCAGTTCTTC. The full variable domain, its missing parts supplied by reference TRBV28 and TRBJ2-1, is DVKVTQSSRYLVKRTGEKVFLECVQDMDHENMFWYRQDPGLGLRLIYFSYDVKMKEKGDIPEGYSVSREKKERFSLILESASTNQTSMYLCASIRPGLAGLMGYNEQFFGPGTRLTVL.

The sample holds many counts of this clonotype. CDR3: CSARDGRRSNEKLFF. The CDR3, as DNA: TGCAGTGCTAGAGATGGGCGCCGAAGTAATGAAAAACTGTTTTTT. V gene TRBV20-1 combines with J gene TRBJ1-4; D gene ambiguous. Looked up from germline, CDR1 is DFQATT and CDR2 is SNEGSKA (reference sequence). CDR3 size: 15 residues. The V end lost 0 bases, the J end lost 4 bases, and 12 bases lay between the germline ends.

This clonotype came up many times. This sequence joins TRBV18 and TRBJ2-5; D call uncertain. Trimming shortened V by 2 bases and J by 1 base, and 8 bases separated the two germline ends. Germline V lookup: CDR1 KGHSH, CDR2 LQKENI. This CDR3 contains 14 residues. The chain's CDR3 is CASSPTITQETQYF. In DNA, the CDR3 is TGTGCCAGCTCACCAACCATAACCCAAGAGACCCAGTACTTC.

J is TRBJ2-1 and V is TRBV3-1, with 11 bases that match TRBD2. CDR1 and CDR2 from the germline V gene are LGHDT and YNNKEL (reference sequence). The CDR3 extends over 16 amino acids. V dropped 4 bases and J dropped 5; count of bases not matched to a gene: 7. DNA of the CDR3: TGTGCCAGCAGCCGAAGTAGCGGGAGGGCCCACAATGAGCAGTTCTTC. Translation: CASSRSSGRAHNEQFF.

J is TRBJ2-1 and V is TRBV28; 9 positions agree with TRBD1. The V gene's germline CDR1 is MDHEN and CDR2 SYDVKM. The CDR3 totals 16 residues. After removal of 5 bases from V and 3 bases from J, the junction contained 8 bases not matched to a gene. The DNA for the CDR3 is TGTGCCAGCAGTCCCGTGGGACAGGGCGACTACAATGAGCAGTTCTTC. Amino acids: CASSPVGQGDYNEQFF.

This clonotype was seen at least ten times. The CDR3 region has the DNA TGTGCCACCACGATTTACAGCTCTGGGGCCAACGTCCTGACTTTC. Translation gives CATTIYSSGANVLTF. This chain uses TRBV27 with TRBJ2-6; no firm D call. The germline V gene encodes CDR1 MNHEY and CDR2 SMNVEV (reference sequence). This CDR3 comprises 15 residues. V was pared by 10 bases and J by 0 bases, with 13 bases between.